The sequence of this T cell receptor (beta chain) was determined in a study of blood T cells in healthy people across ages. Overall study: In model experiments, template switching was able to capture about one barcoded beta molecule for every two T cells that were present. Study-level points and caveats: Observed TCR beta diversity showed a strong correlation with the percentage of naive T cells as measured by flow cytometry. Comparison with aged donors showed that long-lived donors had more naive CD4+ cells and higher diversity.

V lost 0 bases and J 4 bases, leaving 8 bases between the germline ends. Germline assignment: CDR1 LGHDT and CDR2 YNNKEL (reference sequence). This CDR3 has 14 residues. Notes on this clonotype: Its specificity is not known.

For the second PCR, which ran for about 6 to 11 cycles, a sample-barcoded 5' primer and a J-beta primer mix were used. Sequencing of every sample gave 2.5 million or more CDR3-containing paired-end reads. TCRdb independently ran MiXCR on the 5' RACE reads; one entry per CDR3 protein. The sample shows 1.5 million or so distinct CDR3 sequences, approximately 40% of them seen only once. J is TRBJ2-3 and V is TRBV3-1, with D hard to call. Material for sequencing was blood. The sequence came from a woman aged 18-35 years in good health. The CDR3 sequence: CASSQDDGADTQYF. Here the CDR3 DNA reads TGTGCCAGCAGCCAAGATGATGGTGCAGATACGCAGTATTTT.